The 4 T cell receptor beta chains below all came from one sample that was sequenced in a study of cytomegalovirus exposure and HLA in healthy donors. This PCR relied on a set of 60 Vbeta primers and 13 Jbeta primers. TCRdb keeps only in-frame clones here, not all; method: immunoSEQ multiplex PCR. The sample lists 75,000 to 100,000 clones, 74% occurring once. The sequenced sample consisted of PBMCs. The source of these receptors is a male donor in good health and CMV-seronegative.

The chain is built from TRBV6-5 and TRBJ2-1, with 10 bases aligning to TRBD1. Looked up from germline, CDR1 is MNHEY and CDR2 is SVGAGI. V dropped 4 bases and J dropped 9; count of bases not matched to a gene: 12. The CDR3 totals 16 residues. The CDR3 reads CASSWGMGQGRAEQFF. CDR3 nucleotides: TGTGCCAGCAGTTGGGGGATGGGACAGGGGCGGGCTGAGCAGTTCTTC.

This sequence joins TRBV28 and TRBJ2-1; 8 bases align to TRBD2. Per germline, CDR1 MDHEN and CDR2 SYDVKM. The V gene end was trimmed by 1 base and the J gene end by 4 bases; junction bases not matched to a gene: 3. There are 15 residues in the CDR3. The CDR3 bases are TGTGCCAGCAGTTTATATAGCGGGGTTTACAATGAGCAGTTCTTC. As protein: CASSLYSGVYNEQFF.

This clone was seen more than once but under ten times. The V call is TRBV19, the J call TRBJ2-7; maybe TRBD1 (5 bases). The CDR3 spans 15 residues. The germline V gene encodes CDR1 LNHDA and CDR2 SQIVND (reference sequence). Deletions cut 5 bases from V and 1 base from J, with 15 bases between. For the CDR3, the DNA is TGTGCCAGTAGTGAGGCTTTCCAGGGATCCTACGAGCAGTACTTC. Its protein is CASSEAFQGSYEQYF.

This chain uses TRBV7-2 with TRBJ2-1; D gene unclear. This CDR3 comprises 13 residues. Germline V lookup: CDR1 SGHTA, CDR2 FQGNSA. The V and J ends lost 1 base and 4 bases respectively, with 5 bases between them. CDR3 bases: TGTGCCAGCAGCTTAGGGAGTTACAATGAGCAGTTCTTC. It specifies CASSLGSYNEQFF.